This T cell receptor (beta chain) was obtained from a study of cytomegalovirus exposure and HLA in healthy donors. General observations from the study: In a later analysis, DRB1 alleles had the most associated TCRs; HLA-C alleles the fewest. Indistinguishable V segments, including TRBV6-2 and TRBV6-3, were excluded. An ancestry cluster, one associated with Asian ancestry, reportedly showed fewer N-insertions than the roughly 670-donor mean in a later analysis.

The PCR had 60 Vbeta and 13 Jbeta primers. The repertoire was sequenced with immunoSEQ multiplex PCR; TCRdb's copy has only in-frame clones and lacks some. Among 150,000 to 200,000 clones listed, about 68% were seen once. To note about this clone: What it binds is unknown.

V lost 3 bases and J lost 5, with 14 bases in between. CDR3 size: 14 residues. CDR1 and CDR2 (germline): SGDLS, YYNGEE. The sample was PBMCs. This TCR was recovered from a female donor in good health and CMV-seronegative. The chain uses TRBV9 and TRBJ2-5; D might be TRBD1 (5 bases). The CDR3: CASSEGPLLETQYF. In DNA, the CDR3 is TGTGCCAGCAGCGAGGGGCCCCTCCTGGAGACCCAGTACTTC.